This passage covers 8 T cell receptor beta chains from one sample sequenced in a study of cytomegalovirus exposure and HLA in healthy donors. Profiled with immunoSEQ multiplex PCR; TCRdb holds only in-frame clones, not every one. The table lists about 140,000 clones, 84% of them singletons, with more than 1.4% in the top ten. Sequenced input: PBMCs. The receptors were gathered from a woman aged 25 to 39 in good health and CMV-seronegative.

V and J are TRBV5-4 and TRBJ2-7; 7 nucleotides match TRBD2. CDR3 length equals 14 residues. Germline CDR1 SGHNT, CDR2 YYREEE (reference sequence). V was clipped by 3 bases and J by 2 bases; unmatched bases: 5. The CDR3 DNA sequence: TGTGCCAGCAGCTCCCGGGGGACTACCTACGAGCAGTACTTC. Protein product: CASSSRGTTYEQYF.

The gene calls are TRBV29-1 and TRBJ1-3; the match to TRBD1 covers 10 bases. The germline V gene has CDR1 SQVTM and CDR2 ANQGSEA. The V segment lost 0 bases and the J segment 4 bases; nucleotides outside the gene matches: 15. The CDR3 spans 19 residues. CDR3 amino acids: CSVEDRASGQGGFGNTIYF. In DNA, the CDR3 is TGCAGCGTTGAAGATCGGGCGTCAGGACAGGGGGGATTCGGAAACACCATATATTTT.

The table lists this clone with a few counts. V and J are TRBV2 and TRBJ2-2; TRBD1 might be the D (6 bases). Trimming removed 4 bases from V and 1 base from J, with 7 bases in between. CDR3 length: 14 residues. The germline V gene encodes CDR1 SNHLY and CDR2 FYNNEI. The CDR3 DNA sequence: TGTGCCAGCAGTGTGGGACAGAACACCGGGGAGCTGTTTTTT. Protein product: CASSVGQNTGELFF.

The rearrangement links TRBV6-6 to TRBJ1-1; the match to TRBD1 covers 11 bases. The CDR3 is 14 residues long. In germline, CDR1 is MNHNY, CDR2 SVGAGI (reference sequence). Trimming at V came to 2 bases and at J to 10 bases, leaving 6 bases not matched to a gene. In nucleotides, the CDR3 is TGTGCCAGCAGTTACCCCGGGACAGGGGGGAGAGCTTTCTTT. This encodes CASSYPGTGGRAFF.

This chain uses TRBV29-1 with TRBJ1-1; D is undetermined. Germline loops: CDR1 SQVTM, CDR2 ANQGSEA. The CDR3 totals 13 residues. Between the trimmed V and J ends, which lost 7 bases and 0 bases, there was a span of 12 bases. For the CDR3, the DNA is TGCAGCGCGGTCAGACAAATGAACACTGAAGCTTTCTTT. It specifies CSAVRQMNTEAFF. The complete variable domain, with remaining parts taken from reference TRBV29-1 and TRBJ1-1, reads SAVISQKPSRDICQRGTSLTIQCQVDSQVTMMFWYRQQPGQSLTLIATANQGSEATYESGFVIDKFPISRPNLTFSTLTVSNMSPEDSSIYLCSAVRQMNTEAFFGQGTRLTVV.

In DNA, the CDR3 is TGTGCCATCACTCAGGACAGGGGTTACGAGCAGTACTTC. It is translated as CAITQDRGYEQYF. This rearrangement joins TRBV10-3 to TRBJ2-7; TRBD1 matches 9 bases. The CDR3 runs 13 residues. Trimming cost V 7 bases and J 4 bases; bases outside gene matches: 5. Germline V gene sequence: CDR1 ENHRY, CDR2 SYGVKD.

This clone was recorded many times. This sequence joins TRBV6-6 and TRBJ2-1, with 7 bases fitting TRBD1. V shed 6 bases and J 5 bases; nucleotides not matched to a gene: 10. The CDR3 covers 15 residues. CDR1 is MNHNY, CDR2 SVGAGI, per germline (reference sequence). For the CDR3, the DNA is TGTGCCAGCAGAACGGGACAGACCGTTAACAATGAGCAGTTCTTC. Translating it yields CASRTGQTVNNEQFF.

A single count supports this clone. The chain recombines TRBV7-2 with TRBJ1-5; 11 bases agree with TRBD1. Trimming at V came to 5 bases and at J to 5 bases, leaving 2 bases not matched to a gene. Germline V lookup: CDR1 SGHTA, CDR2 FQGNSA. This CDR3 has 14 amino acids. The CDR3 is CASSRTGGDQPQHF. Written as DNA, the CDR3 is TGTGCCAGCAGCCGGACAGGGGGCGATCAGCCCCAGCATTTT.